This entry is about one T cell receptor (beta chain). Antigen unknown. The sample originates from a study of cytomegalovirus exposure and HLA in healthy donors. Study findings and constraints: In a later analysis, across HLA loci, associated TCR counts were highest for DRB1, lowest for HLA-C. Several top significant clusters appeared, in a later analysis, to be linked to common viral pathogens. In a later analysis, V- and J-gene trimming of beta chains associated with a DCLRE1C missense variant, replicated independently.

CDR3 size: 13 residues. Trimming stripped 8 bases from V and 3 bases from J, with 14 bases between. The germline gives CDR1 LNHNV, CDR2 YYDKDF (reference sequence). 13 Jbeta primers and 60 Vbeta primers were used for the PCR. Libraries were prepared by immunoSEQ multiplex PCR; TCRdb keeps only in-frame clonotypes and omits some of them. The repertoire holds about 140,000 clones, with around three quarters as singletons. This chain uses TRBV15 with TRBJ2-7; D uncertain. Sequenced input: PBMCs. The clonotype was recovered from a man between 40 and 49 years old in good health and CMV-seropositive. This CDR3 reads CATSEGEDYEQYF. The CDR3 DNA is TGTGCCACCTCGGAAGGCGAGGACTACGAGCAGTACTTC.